This TCR beta chain emerged from a study of metastatic and nonmetastatic thyroid tumors. Study details: Samples came from malignant and benign thyroid patients, and repertoires were compared across blood and tumor or nodule tissue. Whole-study findings and limits: Reportedly, malignant thyroid tumors had significantly higher TCR beta diversity than benign nodules, in blood and tumor.

Germline values: CDR1 LNHNV, CDR2 YYDKDF (reference sequence). Germline trimming cut 0 bases from V and 5 bases from J; bases unmatched to any gene: 7. The CDR3 covers 16 residues. In its sample, this clone was seen many times. Its antigen remains unknown. Per the original methods: A papillary thyroid cancer distant-metastasis classifier was built from CDR3 differences across clinicopathological groups. Via MiXCR, TCRdb re-called the PCR reads. TCRdb, rather than the study authors, made the V and J calls. This table has some 38,000 clones, approximately 20% appearing once. All patients were treatment-naive before thyroid surgery.

The sequenced sample consisted of blood. V usage is TRBV15 and J usage is TRBJ2-5, with 9 bases aligning to TRBD2. The source is a female donor with papillary thyroid cancer or a benign thyroid nodule (not recorded which). Some clones in this sample may be carry-over from other donors' samples. The CDR3 DNA follows: TGTGCCACCAGCAGAGAAATAGCGGGAGACGTGGAGACCCAGTACTTC. Its translation is CATSREIAGDVETQYF.